Presented here are 26 T cell receptor beta chains from one specimen sequenced in a study of human T cells and chemical hapten exposure. The time point is: patch test 3, about 24 weeks after DPC sensitization. The treatment here: therapeutic diphenylcyclopropenone sensitization with weekly scalp DPC. TCRdb processed the RACE reads anew with MiXCR; each CDR3 protein has one entry. The data contain more than 95,000 distinct CDR3 sequences, nearly 35% of them seen just once; the ten biggest clones take up more than 2.5%. Sequencing was performed on whole blood, taken in connection with sensitization to the hapten diphenylcyclopropenone (DPC). All receptors derive from a man aged 40-49 years with alopecia areata. Some clones in this sample may be carry-over from other donors' samples.

The chain combines TRBV7-9 with TRBJ1-5, with D tentatively TRBD1 (5 bases). The germline gives CDR1 SEHNR, CDR2 FQNEAQ (reference sequence). The CDR3 has 14 amino acids. Deletions cut 1 base from V and 3 bases from J, with 7 bases between. The CDR3 here is CASSLEGANQPQHF. The CDR3 DNA follows: TGTGCCAGCAGCTTAGAAGGGGCCAATCAGCCCCAGCATTTT.

Only a few counts were recorded for this clonotype. The chain joins TRBV6-6 to TRBJ2-3; D remains ambiguous. The germline V gene encodes CDR1 MNHNY and CDR2 SVGAGI (reference sequence). The CDR3 spans 14 residues. V lost 0 bases, J lost 4 bases, and 8 bases lay in between. The CDR3 loop reads CASSYSVVPDTQYF. Here the CDR3 DNA reads TGTGCCAGCAGTTACTCAGTAGTTCCAGATACGCAGTATTTT.

The table lists this clonotype with a few counts. This rearrangement joins TRBV9 to TRBJ2-7; 10 nucleotides agree with TRBD1. V gave up 2 bases and J gave up 2 bases; unmatched junction bases: 7. The CDR3 is 16 amino acids. Germline assignment: CDR1 SGDLS and CDR2 YYNGEE. The CDR3 reads CASSVTGTGVPYEQYF. The CDR3 DNA follows: TGTGCCAGCAGCGTGACCGGGACAGGGGTCCCCTACGAGCAGTACTTC.

This clonotype appeared a few times. This rearrangement joins TRBV27 to TRBJ1-1, with a possible D match to TRBD1 (6 bases). The CDR3 totals 18 residues. Germline-derived CDR1 and CDR2 are MNHEY and SMNVEV (reference sequence). V was shortened by 3 bases and J by 2 bases, with 22 bases between the two germline ends. The chain's CDR3 is CASSFTILAGTPNTEAFF. The CDR3 region has the DNA TGTGCCAGCAGTTTTACAATATTAGCCGGGACACCTAACACTGAAGCTTTCTTT.

This chain links TRBV30 with TRBJ1-2, with D unclear. The CDR3 sequence is 11 residues long. Looked up from germline, CDR1 is GTSNPN and CDR2 is SVGIG (reference sequence). The germline V and J ends were trimmed by 8 bases and 6 bases, with 13 bases remaining between them. This CDR3 is CAHGREDGYTF. Here the CDR3 DNA reads TGTGCCCATGGGAGGGAGGATGGCTACACCTTC.

The chain recombines TRBV6-5 with TRBJ1-2; D is uncertain. CDR1 and CDR2 from the germline V gene are MNHEY and SVGAGI. With 2 bases removed from V and 0 bases from J, the gap between germline ends came to 13 bases. The CDR3 loop spans 16 amino acids. The CDR3 here is CASSYRAVGSNYGYTF. In nucleotides, the CDR3 is TGTGCCAGCAGTTACCGAGCGGTCGGATCTAACTATGGCTACACCTTC.

CDR3 amino acids: CSAIGTSLRTDTQYF. The CDR3 DNA sequence: TGCAGTGCCATCGGGACTAGCTTACGCACAGATACGCAGTATTTT. V and J are TRBV20-1 and TRBJ2-3; 9 nucleotides agree with TRBD2. The V gene's germline CDR1 is DFQATT and CDR2 SNEGSKA (reference sequence). The CDR3 length is 15 residues. V was clipped by 6 bases and J by 1 base; unmatched bases: 8.

The rearrangement links TRBV28 to TRBJ2-3; D unclear. From germline, CDR1 is MDHEN and CDR2 SYDVKM. The CDR3 length is 13 residues. V was cut by 4 bases and J by 5 bases, with 10 bases left in between. The CDR3 spells CASSWMGIDTQYF. In DNA form, the CDR3 reads TGTGCCAGCAGTTGGATGGGAATAGATACGCAGTATTTT. Full variable domain (rest looked up from reference TRBV28 and TRBJ2-3): DVKVTQSSRYLVKRTGEKVFLECVQDMDHENMFWYRQDPGLGLRLIYFSYDVKMKEKGDIPEGYSVSREKKERFSLILESASTNQTSMYLCASSWMGIDTQYFGPGTRLTVL.

This clonotype has only a few counts. The chain joins TRBV3-1 to TRBJ2-6; 7 bases are a match to TRBD1. After removal of 3 bases from V and 2 bases from J, the junction contained 4 bases not matched to a gene. The CDR3 sequence is 16 residues long. Germline V CDR1 and CDR2: LGHDT, YNNKEL (reference sequence). In DNA, the CDR3 is TGTGCCAGCAGCCACTCCGGGACAGCTGGGGCCAACGTCCTGACTTTC. It codes for CASSHSGTAGANVLTF.

V usage is TRBV28 and J usage is TRBJ2-5, with D possibly being TRBD1 or TRBD2 (5 bases each). Germline V CDR1 and CDR2: MDHEN, SYDVKM. This CDR3 region has 14 residues. V shed 10 bases and J shed 7 bases, with 22 bases lying between them. The CDR3 sequence: CATSTGTLRGTQYF. In nucleotides, the CDR3 is TGTGCCACCTCAACCGGGACGTTAAGGGGGACCCAGTACTTC.

The chain couples TRBV2 to TRBJ2-5, with TRBD2 identical over 12 bases. Germline loops: CDR1 SNHLY, CDR2 FYNNEI. There are 17 residues in the CDR3. Germline trimming cut 4 bases from V and 2 bases from J; bases unmatched to any gene: 8. CDR3 bases: TGTGCCAGCAGTGCCGAGACTAGCGGGAGTTCGCAAGAGACCCAGTACTTC. It yields the protein CASSAETSGSSQETQYF. The full variable domain, rest sourced from reference TRBV2 and TRBJ2-5, is EPEVTQTPSHQVTQMGQEVILRCVPISNHLYFYWYRQILGQKVEFLVSFYNNEISEKSEIFDDQFSVERPDGSNFTLKIRSTKLEDSAMYFCASSAETSGSSQETQYFGPGTRLLVL.

This clonotype was seen only a few times. J is TRBJ2-1 and V is TRBV9; 8 nucleotides agree with TRBD2. Germline V lookup: CDR1 SGDLS, CDR2 YYNGEE. The CDR3 is 16 residues long. The V segment lost 2 bases and the J segment 8 bases; nucleotides outside the gene matches: 12. As DNA, the CDR3 is TGTGCCAGCAGCGTTGGGACTAGTTTCATTCTCGATGAGCAGTTCTTC. Its protein product is CASSVGTSFILDEQFF.

The CDR3 DNA is TGCAGTGCTAGAGATCCCAGGGAGGGCCCCCACGAGCAGTACTTC. This translates into CSARDPREGPHEQYF. The chain links TRBV20-1 to TRBJ2-7, with 7 bases matching TRBD2. Germline assignment: CDR1 DFQATT and CDR2 SNEGSKA (reference sequence). V shed 0 bases and J 5 bases; nucleotides not matched to a gene: 10. This CDR3 is 15 amino acids long.

The chain links TRBV7-2 to TRBJ2-7; perhaps D is TRBD1 or TRBD2 (5 bases each). V gave up 0 bases and J gave up 8 bases, with 14 bases separating them. The CDR3 covers 14 residues. The germline V gene encodes CDR1 SGHTA and CDR2 FQGNSA. Here the CDR3 reads CASSLAGDGTQQYF. The DNA for the CDR3 is TGTGCCAGCAGCTTAGCCGGGGACGGCACCCAGCAGTACTTC.

The chain is built from TRBV6-2 or TRBV6-3 and TRBJ2-7, with 7 bases aligning to TRBD2. The CDR3 extends over 14 amino acids. Germline CDR1 reads MNHEY; CDR2 reads SVGEGT. V shed 6 bases and J 5 bases; nucleotides not matched to a gene: 10. CDR3 amino acids: CASSSTGEGDEQYV. CDR3 nucleotides: TGTGCCAGCAGCTCGACGGGGGAGGGCGACGAGCAGTACGTC.

The rearrangement joins TRBV20-1 to TRBJ2-7; 8 positions agree with TRBD1. J was trimmed by 4 bases and V by 6 bases; bases with no gene match: 5. Germline V gene sequence: CDR1 DFQATT, CDR2 SNEGSKA (reference sequence). CDR3 size: 12 residues. CDR3 sequence reads: CSALDRGYEQYF. CDR3 sequence (DNA): TGCAGTGCCCTAGACAGGGGTTACGAGCAGTACTTC.

J is TRBJ2-7 and V is TRBV6-2 or TRBV6-3, with D unresolved. The CDR3 covers 13 residues. From germline, CDR1 is MNHEY and CDR2 SVGEGT. V lost 6 bases to trimming and J lost 2 bases, with 11 bases between them. CDR3 region: CASREQTTYEQYV. The CDR3, as DNA: TGTGCCAGCAGGGAGCAAACCACCTACGAGCAGTACGTC.

The gene calls are TRBV18 and TRBJ1-1; D perhaps matches TRBD1 (6 bases). V was clipped by 6 bases and J by 0 bases, with 14 bases between them. This CDR3 region has 15 residues. Germline CDR1 KGHSH, CDR2 LQKENI. The DNA for the CDR3 is TGTGCCAGCTCTCTTCAGAGGGGGGTGAACACTGAAGCTTTCTTT. Residues: CASSLQRGVNTEAFF.

This clonotype was seen a handful of times. V usage is TRBV12-3 or TRBV12-4 and J usage is TRBJ1-2, with 7 bases lining up with TRBD1. The V gene end was trimmed by 2 bases and the J gene end by 7 bases; junction bases not matched to a gene: 10. The CDR3 extends over 15 amino acids. The CDR3 bases are TGTGCCAGCAGTTTATCCGGGAGATACAGGGGTGGCTACACCTTC. Its translation is CASSLSGRYRGGYTF.

V usage is TRBV7-9 and J usage is TRBJ2-4, with no clear D. V lost 1 base and J 3 bases, leaving 4 bases between the germline ends. There are 13 residues in the CDR3. Germline CDR1 and CDR2: SEHNR and FQNEAQ (reference sequence). The chain's CDR3 is CASSLEVKNIQYF. CDR3 coding DNA: TGTGCCAGCAGCTTAGAGGTCAAAAACATTCAGTACTTC.

This chain uses TRBV5-1 with TRBJ2-3; D call uncertain. The length of the CDR3 is 14 residues. V was pared by 0 bases and J by 7 bases, with 12 bases between. Germline V gene lookup returns CDR1 SGHRS and CDR2 YFSETQ. The CDR3 spells CASSLAEVLHTQYF. The CDR3 nucleotides read TGCGCCAGCAGCTTGGCCGAAGTTTTGCATACGCAGTATTTT.

The chain uses TRBV6-5 and TRBJ1-3; D unclear. The V end was cut by 2 bases, the J end by 9 bases, with 11 bases between. Germline CDR1 MNHEY, CDR2 SVGAGI. CDR3 length: 13 amino acids. In nucleotides, the CDR3 is TGTGCCAGCAGTTACGAGACGGGCGGCACCATATATTTT. It yields the protein CASSYETGGTIYF.

The gene calls are TRBV10-3 and TRBJ2-5; D possibly corresponds to TRBD1 (5 bases). Germline-derived CDR1 and CDR2 are ENHRY and SYGVKD. This CDR3 region has 15 residues. V dropped 8 bases and J dropped 5 bases, with 21 bases sitting between them. CDR3 loop: CAIAKEMQGTETQYF. The CDR3 nucleotides read TGTGCCATCGCGAAAGAGATGCAGGGCACGGAGACCCAGTACTTC.

The gene calls are TRBV27 and TRBJ1-2, with D unclear. The CDR3 extends over 13 amino acids. V gave up 4 bases and J gave up 6 bases, with 12 bases separating them. Germline loops: CDR1 MNHEY, CDR2 SMNVEV (reference sequence). CDR3 amino acids: CASSYKSQDGYTF. The CDR3 DNA sequence: TGTGCCAGCAGTTATAAATCGCAAGATGGCTACACCTTC.

This clonotype was counted only a few times. This chain links TRBV28 with TRBJ2-5; D perhaps matches TRBD1 (6 bases). V shed 10 bases and J shed 2 bases, with 20 bases lying between them. Germline V gene sequence: CDR1 MDHEN, CDR2 SYDVKM. The CDR3 runs 15 residues. The CDR3, as DNA: TGTGCCATCTTATCCACAGGGACGGGGCAAGAGACCCAGTACTTC. Protein: CAILSTGTGQETQYF.

At least ten counts were recorded for this clonotype. The DNA for the CDR3 is TGCGCCAGCAGCCAGGAGGGCGAGCAGTACTTC. Amino acid sequence: CASSQEGEQYF. The chain couples TRBV4-3 to TRBJ2-7; the D gene is possibly TRBD2 (6 bases). From germline, CDR1 is LGHNA and CDR2 YSLEER. V shed 3 bases and J shed 6 bases, with 6 bases lying between them. This CDR3 spans 11 amino acids.